A single T cell receptor (beta chain) is shown here with its context. The antigen is unknown. Trimming at V came to 6 bases and at J to 0 bases, leaving 7 bases not matched to a gene. Germline loops: CDR1 KGHSH, CDR2 LQKENI. The CDR3 has 17 amino acids. This sample stems from a study of CD8 T cells in ankylosing spondylitis. TCRdb called the 5' RACE reads again in MiXCR, with one record for every CDR3 protein. The data hold roughly 240,000 distinct CDR3 sequences, with approximately 30% observed a single time. General study results and limits: In ankylosing spondylitis blood, a motif of roughly eight highly homologous TCR beta variants appeared characteristic.

This TCR derives from a male donor with ankylosing spondylitis or in good health (not recorded which). Sequences were obtained from blood, either unsorted or a sorted T cell fraction (not recorded which). The chain carries TRBV18 and TRBJ2-2; 10 bases match TRBD2. The CDR3 coding sequence is TGTGCCAGCTCGTGGGCTAGCGGGGGCCCGAACACCGGGGAGCTGTTTTTT. It codes for CASSWASGGPNTGELFF.